This T cell receptor (beta chain) was recovered during a study of cytomegalovirus exposure and HLA in healthy donors. The PCR had 60 Vbeta and 13 Jbeta primers. Profiling relied on immunoSEQ multiplex PCR, and the TCRdb table lists in-frame clones only, not all of them. The sample consists of some 140,000 clones, 80% of them appearing once. Study conclusions and caveats: Segments of the TCR beta V type were, in most cases, productive about 90% or about 30% of the time in an earlier analysis.

A note on this clone: The target antigen is unknown.

The clonotype comes from a man aged 25-45 years in good health and CMV-seronegative. Material for sequencing was PBMCs.

The CDR3 nucleotides read TGTGCCAGCAGCCAAAAACCTCTGGTTGGTATTAGCGGGAGTGGAGGTGCAGATACGCAGTATTTT. It specifies CASSQKPLVGISGSGGADTQYF. The chain links TRBV4-2 to TRBJ2-3; 9 bases fit TRBD2. V lost 2 bases to trimming and J lost 4 bases; unmatched junction nucleotides: 25. CDR1 and CDR2 from the germline V gene are LGHNA and YNFKEQ. The CDR3 contains 22 residues.